These 13 T cell receptor beta chains came from one sample sequenced in a study of OX40 agonist ivuxolimab in advanced cancers. Libraries were prepared by immunoSEQ multiplex PCR; TCRdb keeps only in-frame clonotypes and omits some of them. The sample holds about 16,000 clones, almost 85% seen once. The sequencing here drew on CD4+ or CD8+ T cells sorted from blood, taken in a trial of the OX40 agonist ivuxolimab. These receptors originate from an adult with an advanced solid tumor such as melanoma, head and neck, liver or kidney cancer.

This sequence joins TRBV6-5 and TRBJ1-2; possibly TRBD1 for D (5 bases). V was pared by 2 bases and J by 3 bases, with 7 bases between. CDR1 is MNHEY, CDR2 SVGAGI, per germline. The CDR3 has 13 residues. The CDR3 loop is CASSYVGDYGYTF. CDR3 in DNA: TGTGCCAGCAGTTACGTGGGGGACTATGGCTACACCTTC.

The V call is TRBV15, the J call TRBJ1-1, with D tentatively TRBD1 (5 bases). The ends were cut back, 0 bases at V and 7 bases at J, with 21 bases in the middle. This CDR3 region has 17 residues. Germline V gives CDR1 LNHNV, CDR2 YYDKDF (reference sequence). CDR3 loop: CATSRDHSGAGLIEAFF. As DNA, the CDR3 is TGTGCCACCAGCAGAGATCATTCCGGGGCAGGGTTGATTGAAGCTTTCTTT.

A few counts support this clone. V is TRBV11-1 and J is TRBJ2-1; D remains unclear. Trimming removed 1 base at V and 4 bases at J, with 23 bases between. Germline CDR1 SGHAT, CDR2 FQDESV (reference sequence). The CDR3 covers 19 residues. The CDR3 here is CASSLDGRIGTHVYNEQFF. The CDR3 coding sequence is TGTGCCAGCAGCTTAGATGGCAGGATCGGTACCCATGTATACAATGAGCAGTTCTTC.

This chain joins TRBV5-6 and TRBJ2-7, with D maybe TRBD1 (8 bases). CDR3 length: 14 amino acids. V gave up 2 bases and J gave up 5 bases, with 14 bases separating them. Germline V gene data show CDR1 as SGHDT and CDR2 as YYEEEE. CDR3 region: CASSFWTGTNEQYF. CDR3 nucleotides: TGTGCCAGCAGCTTCTGGACAGGGACTAACGAGCAGTACTTC.

The chain is built from TRBV4-3 and TRBJ2-7; tentatively, D is TRBD1 (5 bases). The germline CDR1 and CDR2 sequences are LGHNA and YSLEER. Trimming left V 0 bases short and J 2 bases short, with 11 bases between. The CDR3 runs to 15 residues. CDR3 sequence: CASSQDRVGTYEQYF. Written as DNA, the CDR3 is TGCGCCAGCAGCCAAGACAGGGTAGGCACCTACGAGCAGTACTTC.

V gene TRBV4-1 combines with J gene TRBJ1-6, with TRBD1 as a possible D gene (5 bases). V was shortened by 2 bases and J by 7 bases, with 12 bases between the two germline ends. The CDR3 has 15 amino acids. The germline CDR1 and CDR2 sequences are MGHRA and YSYEKL. CDR3 nucleotides: TGCGCCAGCAGCCAAAGGCAGGGCGACAATTCACCCCTCCACTTT. The encoded protein is CASSQRQGDNSPLHF.

V gene TRBV5-4 combines with J gene TRBJ2-1; D may be TRBD2 (5 bases). Per germline, CDR1 SGHNT and CDR2 YYREEE (reference sequence). This CDR3 comprises 12 residues. V was trimmed by 4 bases and J by 8 bases, leaving 10 bases between them. The CDR3 DNA reads TGTGCCAGCAGCAAGGCCGGGGATGAGCAGTTCTTC. Protein product: CASSKAGDEQFF.

This sequence joins TRBV11-2 and TRBJ1-1; possible D gene TRBD1, 6 bases. This CDR3 is built from 15 residues. Germline CDR1 is SGHAT and CDR2 is FQNNGV. V lost 6 bases to trimming and J lost 5 bases, with 19 bases between them. The CDR3 bases are TGTGCCAGCAGAGGGGGGGAGGGAGGAGGGACTGAAGCTTTCTTT. As protein: CASRGGEGGGTEAFF. The full variable domain, in which reference TRBV11-2 and TRBJ1-1 provide the parts outside the CDR3, is EAGVAQSPRYKIIEKRQSVAFWCNPISGHATLYWYQQILGQGPKLLIQFQNNGVVDDSQLPKDRFSAERLKGVDSTLKIQPAKLEDSAVYLCASRGGEGGGTEAFFGQGTRLTVV.

The chain is built from TRBV27 and TRBJ2-1; 11 bases fit TRBD2. The ends lost 5 bases at V and 3 bases at J; junction bases unmatched: 3. CDR3 length equals 15 residues. Per the germline V gene, CDR1 is MNHEY and CDR2 is SMNVEV (reference sequence). The CDR3 loop is CASSVAGGNYNEQFF. Here the CDR3 DNA reads TGTGCCAGCAGTGTAGCGGGAGGGAACTACAATGAGCAGTTCTTC.

The genes are TRBV9 and TRBJ1-2; D is unclear. The CDR3 is 14 residues long. V was shortened by 0 bases and J by 2 bases, with 8 bases between the two germline ends. The germline CDR1 and CDR2 sequences are SGDLS and YYNGEE. DNA for the CDR3: TGTGCCAGCAGCGTAGGGTCAGAAAACTATGGCTACACCTTC. Amino acid sequence: CASSVGSENYGYTF.

The V gene is TRBV7-6, the J gene TRBJ2-7; D might be TRBD1 or TRBD2, each matching 5 bases. Germline loops: CDR1 SGHVS, CDR2 FNYEAQ. V shed 1 base and J shed 3 bases, with 7 bases lying between them. This CDR3 is built from 13 residues. CDR3 DNA sequence: TGTGCCAGCAGCTTAGGGGACGTCTACGAGCAGTACTTC. Amino acid sequence: CASSLGDVYEQYF.

This sequence joins TRBV5-6 and TRBJ1-2; TRBD1 might be the D (5 bases). CDR1 and CDR2 (germline): SGHDT, YYEEEE. The length of the CDR3 is 12 residues. V shed 4 bases and J shed 8 bases, with 12 bases lying between them. CDR3 DNA sequence: TGTGCCAGCAGCCAAGCAGGGTACGGCTACACCTTC. Translated: CASSQAGYGYTF.

The chain links TRBV7-8 to TRBJ2-4; maybe TRBD2 (6 bases). V lost 5 bases and J 10 bases, leaving 9 bases between the germline ends. The CDR3 has 11 amino acids. Germline values: CDR1 SGHVS, CDR2 FQNEAQ. CDR3: CASSLAGIQYF. Here the CDR3 DNA reads TGTGCCAGCAGCCTTGCGGGGATTCAGTACTTC.